These 21 T cell receptor beta chains were all obtained from the same sample, sequenced in a study of T cell responses to AZD1222 COVID-19 vaccine. Libraries were prepared by immunoSEQ multiplex PCR; TCRdb keeps only in-frame clonotypes and omits some of them. This sample has some 170,000 clones, with about 88% found just once. The input for sequencing was peripheral blood, taken on day 0 of AZD1222 vaccination. These receptors were collected from an adult in good health.

V usage is TRBV6-5 and J usage is TRBJ1-1; D gene unclear. CDR1 and CDR2 (germline): MNHEY, SVGAGI. The CDR3 length is 14 residues. The V gene lost 8 bases and the J gene lost 2 bases, with 15 bases spanning the gap. The CDR3 bases are TGTGCCAGCCGTTCAAGCCGCCGAAACACTGAAGCTTTCTTT. Protein sequence: CASRSSRRNTEAFF.

This chain links TRBV7-2 with TRBJ1-1; D gene ambiguous. CDR3 size: 14 residues. The germline gives CDR1 SGHTA, CDR2 FQGNSA. The V gene lost 2 bases and the J gene lost 8 bases, with 15 bases spanning the gap. For the CDR3, the DNA is TGTGCCAGCAGCTTATTGGTTGGTTGGGCAGAAGCTTTCTTT. Its translation: CASSLLVGWAEAFF. Full variable domain (outside the CDR3, taken from reference TRBV7-2 and TRBJ1-1): GAGVSQSPSNKVTEKGKDVELRCDPISGHTALYWYRQSLGQGLEFLIYFQGNSAPDKSGLPSDRFSAERTGGSVSTLTIQRTQQEDSAVYLCASSLLVGWAEAFFGQGTRLTVV.

This chain uses TRBV6-5 with TRBJ2-5; TRBD1 matches at 8 bases. CDR1 is MNHEY, CDR2 SVGAGI, per germline. This CDR3 has 15 amino acids. J gave up 5 bases and V 3 bases, and 8 bases lay outside the gene matches. For the CDR3, the DNA is TGTGCCAGCAGTTATTTCAGGGGGCGCGTTGAGACCCAGTACTTC. This translates into CASSYFRGRVETQYF.

This clone has just a few counts. CDR3: CAWSVGGNGGELFF. As DNA, the CDR3 is TGTGCCTGGAGTGTAGGTGGCAATGGCGGGGAGCTGTTTTTT. This chain links TRBV30 with TRBJ2-2; D unclear. The V end was cut by 0 bases, the J end by 7 bases, with 12 bases between. CDR3 length: 14 amino acids. Germline CDR1 reads GTSNPN; CDR2 reads SVGIG (reference sequence).

This clone showed up just a few times. The chain couples TRBV7-9 to TRBJ1-1; the D gene is possibly TRBD1 (5 bases). V lost 0 bases to trimming and J lost 8 bases, with 10 bases between them. Germline V gene sequence: CDR1 SEHNR, CDR2 FQNEAQ (reference sequence). The CDR3 spans 13 residues. CDR3 in DNA: TGTGCCAGCAGCTTAGCGCCCAGGGACGAAGCTTTCTTT. Translating gives CASSLAPRDEAFF.

The chain combines TRBV27 with TRBJ2-3; no clear D gene. CDR1 is MNHEY and CDR2 is SMNVEV in the germline V gene (reference sequence). V gave up 6 bases and J gave up 2 bases, with 15 bases separating them. CDR3 length: 15 residues. The DNA of the CDR3 is TGTGCCAGCAGGGGTGCAACCACTCTCACAGATACGCAGTATTTT. It codes for CASRGATTLTDTQYF.

The rearrangement links TRBV2 to TRBJ1-5; D not certain. The CDR3 is 11 amino acids. V shed 6 bases and J shed 2 bases, with 2 bases lying between them. Germline CDR1 is SNHLY and CDR2 is FYNNEI. For the CDR3, the DNA is TGTGCCAGCAGGGGCAATCAGCCCCAGCATTTT. The encoded protein is CASRGNQPQHF.

The chain is built from TRBV7-3 and TRBJ1-3; D call uncertain. Germline CDR1 SGHTA, CDR2 FQGTGA. The CDR3 runs 16 residues. Trimming took off 6 bases at V and 2 bases at J, with 17 bases between the two ends. In nucleotides, the CDR3 is TGTGCCAGCAGAGCCCAACGGGGATTAACTGGAAACACCATATATTTT. Its protein is CASRAQRGLTGNTIYF.

This clone is a singleton in its sample. The chain uses TRBV5-5 and TRBJ2-3; TRBD1 matches at 8 bases. The germline V gene encodes CDR1 SGHKS and CDR2 YYEKEE (reference sequence). V shed 4 bases, J shed 6 bases, and the junction held 7 bases outside the gene matches. The CDR3 contains 14 residues. This CDR3 reads CASSTRTGMDTQYF. The CDR3 nucleotides read TGTGCCAGCAGCACCCGGACAGGGATGGATACGCAGTATTTT.

The V and J genes are TRBV2 and TRBJ2-7; D is tentatively TRBD1 or TRBD2 (6 bases each). Trimming cost V 2 bases and J 4 bases, with 15 bases left between them. The CDR3 is 15 amino acids. The germline V gene has CDR1 SNHLY and CDR2 FYNNEI. The CDR3 region is CASSERGQGYYEQYF. For the CDR3, the DNA is TGTGCCAGCAGTGAACGGGGGCAGGGCTATTACGAGCAGTACTTC.

The chain combines TRBV6-5 with TRBJ1-5; 8 bases map to TRBD1. Germline V gives CDR1 MNHEY, CDR2 SVGAGI. With V trimmed by 6 bases and J by 4 bases, 2 bases remained unmatched. This CDR3 comprises 13 residues. The CDR3 is CASRQGANQPQHF. CDR3 in DNA: TGTGCCAGCAGGCAGGGGGCTAATCAGCCCCAGCATTTT.

J is TRBJ2-2 and V is TRBV6-5; 8 bases fit TRBD1. Germline V CDR1 and CDR2: MNHEY, SVGAGI. This CDR3 has 16 residues. Unmatched junction bases numbered 4, after V lost 0 bases and J lost 4 bases. The DNA of the CDR3 is TGTGCCAGCAGTTACTCGGGACAGGCGAGCACCGGGGAGCTGTTTTTT. This translates into CASSYSGQASTGELFF.

The genes are TRBV27 and TRBJ2-7; 10 bases match TRBD1. CDR1 is MNHEY, CDR2 SMNVEV, per germline (reference sequence). The CDR3 consists of 14 residues. Germline trimming cut 8 bases from V and 5 bases from J; bases unmatched to any gene: 9. The CDR3 nucleotides are TGTGCCAGCCGGACCAGGGACAGGGGCCACGAGCAGTACTTC. It specifies CASRTRDRGHEQYF.

This clone appeared once. The gene calls are TRBV6-1 and TRBJ1-2; perhaps TRBD1 as D (6 bases). Trimming pared 0 bases from V and 7 bases from J, leaving 15 bases between. CDR3 length equals 15 residues. CDR1 is MNHNS and CDR2 is SASEGT in the germline V gene. CDR3 region: CASSEAAGVYFGYTF. The CDR3 bases are TGTGCCAGCAGTGAAGCAGCAGGGGTCTATTTTGGCTACACCTTC.

The chain is built from TRBV28 and TRBJ1-2, with D tentatively TRBD1 (6 bases). The ends were cut back, 8 bases at V and 8 bases at J, with 24 bases in the middle. The CDR3 length is 15 residues. CDR1 is MDHEN and CDR2 is SYDVKM in the germline V gene. The CDR3 loop reads CASRLTKGVPRGYTF. The CDR3 DNA reads TGTGCCAGCCGATTGACGAAGGGGGTGCCCCGGGGCTACACCTTC.

The chain uses TRBV7-8 and TRBJ2-7; D call uncertain. CDR1 and CDR2 from the germline V gene are SGHVS and FQNEAQ. Deletions cut 4 bases from V and 3 bases from J, with 16 bases between. This CDR3 is built from 15 residues. The CDR3 sequence is CASSSSGAENYEQYV. For the CDR3, the DNA is TGTGCCAGCAGCTCCTCAGGCGCGGAAAACTACGAGCAGTACGTC.

The chain links TRBV18 to TRBJ1-2, with a possible D match to TRBD1 (5 bases). The CDR3 loop spans 15 amino acids. Germline V gene sequence: CDR1 KGHSH, CDR2 LQKENI. V gave up 3 bases and J gave up 4 bases, with 15 bases separating them. The CDR3 DNA is TGTGCCAGCTCACCCAGCAGGGTCGGGAGCTATGGCTACACCTTC. Its protein is CASSPSRVGSYGYTF.

V and J are TRBV6-1 and TRBJ1-1, with D maybe TRBD1 (6 bases). From germline, CDR1 is MNHNS and CDR2 SASEGT. The CDR3 length is 14 residues. The V end was cut by 3 bases, the J end by 0 bases, with 8 bases between. The CDR3 DNA is TGTGCCAGCAGTGACGGACAGATGAACACTGAAGCTTTCTTT. Translation gives CASSDGQMNTEAFF.

This chain links TRBV28 with TRBJ1-5, with 8 bases aligning to TRBD1. Germline loops: CDR1 MDHEN, CDR2 SYDVKM. The CDR3 runs 16 residues. V was clipped by 6 bases and J by 0 bases; unmatched bases: 7. CDR3 amino acids: CASSQRQGNSNQPQHF. The CDR3 bases are TGTGCCAGCAGCCAAAGACAGGGGAATAGCAATCAGCCCCAGCATTTT.

The genes are TRBV5-1 and TRBJ1-1; D not resolved. Trimming removed 2 bases at V and 3 bases at J, with 11 bases between. This CDR3 is 14 amino acids long. Germline V lookup: CDR1 SGHRS, CDR2 YFSETQ. CDR3 region: CASSLSLPDTEAFF. As DNA, the CDR3 is TGCGCCAGCAGCTTAAGCCTACCGGACACTGAAGCTTTCTTT.

The rearrangement joins TRBV4-2 to TRBJ1-4; maybe TRBD1 (5 bases). V lost 6 bases and J 8 bases, leaving 22 bases between the germline ends. CDR3 length: 16 residues. The germline V gene encodes CDR1 LGHNA and CDR2 YNFKEQ. CDR3 region: CASSRQGNRPEEKLFF. The DNA for the CDR3 is TGTGCCAGCAGTCGGCAGGGAAATCGGCCGGAAGAAAAACTGTTTTTT.